What follows is one TCR beta chain and its context. Its antigen specificity is not known. Per-nucleotide qualities are absent, and no much larger clonotype sits a single base away. TCR cDNA was made using 5'RACE template switching, a step that added a universal primer site and unique molecular identifiers. Priming for cDNA synthesis came from both the TCR alpha and TCR beta constant segments. Library amplification involved two PCR steps, and the second step added sample barcodes and sequencing adapters. Libraries were sequenced on Illumina HiSeq 2500 (2x100 bp) or NovaSeq (2x150 bp). The authors' pipeline ran thus. Reads were demultiplexed and collapsed into UMI consensus sequences with MIGEC, and V(D)J alignment was performed with MiXCR. Clonotypes responding to the vaccine were identified with edgeR on replicate PBMC samples, with the criteria of FDR below 0.01 and a log2 fold change above 5 up to day 15. Each bulk clonotype was labeled CD4 or CD8 based on which sequenced repertoire, CD4 or CD8, contained the clonotype at higher abundance. TCRdb ran its own pipeline on the public reads, namely fastp trimming at Q25 and MiXCR clone calling, and kept in-frame beta chains. Rows with a matching CDR3 protein are joined into one entry that keeps the most common DNA and genes. TCRdb's processing, not the study's, gives the V and J calls here. The sample table shows a few hundred thousand distinct CDR3 sequences, and around 7% are seen once. Approximately 0.85% of the sample is taken by the ten largest.

The data derive from a study of T cells after yellow fever vaccination (dated by TCRdb to the late 2010s). For the wider study: The SMART-Seq v4 Ultra Low Input RNA kit was used to prepare libraries from fractions with low cell numbers. To follow T-cell clones before and after both primary and booster YFV17D yellow fever vaccination, bulk TCR alpha and beta repertoires underwent longitudinal sequencing. Two healthy male donors, one aged 18 to 30 and one aged 30 to 40 years, made up the cohort. Bulk PBMC replicates and cell subsets were isolated from blood drawn at multiple timepoints before and after both primary and secondary immunization. General conclusions and limits of the study: Because the study included only a couple of donors, the extent to which the findings can be generalized is limited. Compared with the primary T-cell response, the secondary T-cell response was faster but weaker, reaching its peak on day 5 rather than on day 15. Computational filtering was required because FACS-sorted repertoires could contain abundant contaminating clonotypes from the bulk population. After the booster, most clones that had expanded after primary vaccination were detected again (over 95% of CD4 and over 75% of CD8), suggesting broad maintenance of memory. A small fraction of clonotypes showed up in both the CD4 and CD8 compartments, probably as a result of convergent recombination.

Ends trimmed: V by 6 bases, J by 0 bases; bases unmatched to a gene: 4. CDR1 and CDR2, looked up from the germline V gene, are MGHRA and YSYEKL. The CDR3 sequence holds 14 residues, the cysteine and phenylalanine included. This entry keeps only the CDR3 DNA: 42 bases, framed from base 1. What this sample's treatment or condition label stands for: live attenuated yellow fever vaccine strain. A standard Ficoll-Paque protocol was used to isolate PBMCs from peripheral blood. CD4 and CD8 T-cell fractions were isolated with Dynabeads CD4 and CD8 positive selection kits. TriZol was used to extract RNA from bulk PBMCs, from CD4 and CD8 fractions, and from dextramer-positive and dextramer-negative fractions.

The TCR comes from a man aged 25 to 45 who received the YFV17D yellow fever vaccine. Recombination linked TRBV4-1 to TRBJ1-2, with 7 bases in between that match TRBD1. The sequenced sample was CD4+ T cells sorted from PBMCs, obtained 15 days after the yellow fever booster vaccination. The CDR3 region has the sequence CASSTTGTNYGYTF. The nucleotides read TGCGCCAGCAGTACGACAGGGACTAACTATGGCTACACCTTC.